The 29 T cell receptor beta chains in this list originate from one sample, sequenced in a study of early T cells in non-severe SARS-CoV-2 infection. One entry per CDR3 protein results from TCRdb running MiXCR on the 5' RACE reads. The sample holds about 90,000 distinct CDR3 sequences, over 9.5% seen once. Sequencing used whole blood, obtained at baseline. These receptors came from an adult who was a healthcare worker with PCR-confirmed SARS-CoV-2 infection or an uninfected control (not recorded which).

This chain connects TRBV5-1 to TRBJ1-6, with TRBD1 matching over 9 bases. V gave up 4 bases and J gave up 6 bases; unmatched junction bases: 5. The CDR3 contains 15 residues. Germline V gives CDR1 SGHRS, CDR2 YFSETQ. The CDR3 region has the DNA TGCGCCAGCAGCCGGGACAGGGTAACTAATTCACCCCTCCACTTT. Its translation is CASSRDRVTNSPLHF.

The table lists this clonotype with a few counts. The gene calls are TRBV12-3 or TRBV12-4 and TRBJ2-3; no reliable D call. The CDR3 sequence is 16 residues long. The V end was cut by 1 base, the J end by 0 bases, with 11 bases between. DNA of the CDR3: TGTGCCAGCAGTTTAGTAGGAGTTACTAGCACAGATACGCAGTATTTT. The encoded protein is CASSLVGVTSTDTQYF.

This clonotype was counted a single time. The rearrangement uses TRBV4-2 and TRBJ1-4; perhaps TRBD1 as D (6 bases). CDR3 length: 12 residues. Germline-derived CDR1 and CDR2 are LGHNA and YNFKEQ. V lost 3 bases, J lost 14 bases, and 13 bases lay in between. CDR3 sequence reads: CASSQGTIPLFF. Written as DNA, the CDR3 is TGTGCCAGCAGCCAGGGGACAATCCCCCTGTTTTTT.

This chain uses TRBV12-3 or TRBV12-4 with TRBJ1-1; 10 bases agree with TRBD1. With V trimmed by 5 bases and J by 4 bases, 7 bases remained unmatched. CDR3 length: 15 residues. As DNA, the CDR3 is TGTGCCAGCAGTGACCAGGACAGGGGGGTCACTGAAGCTTTCTTT. Amino acid sequence: CASSDQDRGVTEAFF.

This clonotype was seen only a few times. The chain has TRBV4-1 and TRBJ1-1; no clear D gene. Trimming shortened V by 0 bases and J by 8 bases, and 16 bases separated the two germline ends. The CDR3 length is 15 residues. CDR1 and CDR2 from the germline V gene are MGHRA and YSYEKL. The CDR3 region is CASSQDEVAGLEAFF. The DNA for the CDR3 is TGCGCCAGCAGCCAAGACGAGGTCGCAGGCCTCGAAGCTTTCTTT.

This clonotype was recorded a few times. The rearrangement uses TRBV10-3 and TRBJ2-3; 12 bases fit TRBD2. The J segment lost 2 bases and the V segment lost 4 bases, leaving 4 bases of the junction unmatched. Per germline, CDR1 ENHRY and CDR2 SYGVKD. The CDR3 covers 16 residues. The CDR3 bases are TGTGCCATCAGTGCTCGACTAGCGGGAGTCACAGATACGCAGTATTTT. This encodes CAISARLAGVTDTQYF.

This clonotype was found a few times. V is TRBV24-1 and J is TRBJ2-3; 9 bases fit TRBD1. The CDR3 extends over 16 amino acids. Germline CDR1 is KGHDR and CDR2 is SFDVKD. With 4 bases clipped from V and 2 bases from J, the junction kept 6 bases outside the gene matches. The CDR3, as DNA: TGTGCCACCAGTGAAACAGGGGGCCTTATCACAGATACGCAGTATTTT. Its protein is CATSETGGLITDTQYF.

This clonotype has just a few counts. The chain employs TRBV19 and TRBJ2-3; D remains unclear. From germline, CDR1 is LNHDA and CDR2 SQIVND (reference sequence). The V end lost 6 bases, the J end lost 2 bases, and 6 bases lay between the germline ends. The CDR3 has 12 residues. CDR3: CASSPNTDTQYF. CDR3 nucleotide sequence: TGTGCCAGTAGCCCTAACACAGATACGCAGTATTTT.

V is TRBV12-3 or TRBV12-4 and J is TRBJ2-3; D is perhaps TRBD1 (5 bases). The CDR3 contains 15 residues. V was clipped by 0 bases and J by 4 bases, with 11 bases between them. CDR3: CASSLARRVADTQYF. DNA of the CDR3: TGTGCCAGCAGTTTAGCGCGCAGGGTCGCAGATACGCAGTATTTT.

In its sample, this clonotype was seen many times. The chain has TRBV7-2 and TRBJ2-7, with D perhaps matching TRBD1 or TRBD2 (6 bases each). V shed 2 bases and J shed 5 bases, with 16 bases lying between them. In germline, CDR1 is SGHTA, CDR2 FQGNSA. The CDR3 length is 15 residues. CDR3 in DNA: TGTGCCAGCAGCTTATTCTTGGGGGGCAGGAACGAGCAGTACTTC. Translating it yields CASSLFLGGRNEQYF.

This clonotype showed up just a few times. The CDR3 nucleotides are TGTGCCAGCAGTTTCGGGACAGAGTACAATGAGCAGTTCTTC. It codes for CASSFGTEYNEQFF. The chain joins TRBV27 to TRBJ2-1; 7 bases line up with TRBD1. The CDR3 has 14 residues. Germline CDR1 MNHEY, CDR2 SMNVEV (reference sequence). After removal of 3 bases from V and 4 bases from J, the junction contained 3 bases not matched to a gene.

This chain links TRBV25-1 with TRBJ2-1; either TRBD1 or TRBD2 may fit D (5 bases each). Trimming shortened V by 8 bases and J by 7 bases, and 21 bases separated the two germline ends. The CDR3 sequence is 15 residues long. Germline V CDR1 and CDR2: MGHDK, SYGVNS. CDR3 loop: CASASPGRNLNEQFF. In nucleotides, the CDR3 is TGTGCCAGCGCGTCTCCGGGACGGAATTTAAATGAGCAGTTCTTC.

This clonotype was picked up a small number of times. It is unclear where the CDR3 begins or ends on the DNA, so no DNA is shown, and the CDR3 is as TCRdb lists it. The V gene is TRBV18, the J gene TRBJ2-1; the table's D call, TRBD1, has no DNA check behind it. The CDR3 is 14 residues long, counting both termini. The V gene's germline CDR1 is KGHSH and CDR2 LQKENI. CDR3 in amino acids: CASSSGGTYNEQFF.

V usage is TRBV5-1 and J usage is TRBJ2-7; 9 nucleotides match TRBD2. CDR3 length: 16 amino acids. Trimming removed 0 bases from V and 5 bases from J; junction bases left unmatched: 9. Germline V gene lookup returns CDR1 SGHRS and CDR2 YFSETQ. CDR3 residues: CASSLDVSGSSHEQYF. DNA for the CDR3: TGCGCCAGCAGCTTGGATGTTAGCGGGAGTTCCCACGAGCAGTACTTC.

The table lists this clonotype with a few counts. The chain links TRBV20-1 to TRBJ2-7; TRBD2 is a possible D gene (5 bases). This CDR3 contains 16 residues. The V and J ends lost 0 bases and 3 bases respectively, with 18 bases between them. The germline CDR1 and CDR2 sequences are DFQATT and SNEGSKA (reference sequence). The CDR3 reads CSARDLARGSVYEQYF. CDR3 DNA sequence: TGCAGTGCTAGAGATCTGGCCCGGGGTAGCGTCTACGAGCAGTACTTC.

This clonotype has just a few counts. The chain employs TRBV4-1 and TRBJ2-1, with D perhaps TRBD2 (5 bases). Trimming took off 1 base at V and 7 bases at J, with 5 bases between the two ends. CDR3 length equals 12 residues. CDR1 MGHRA and CDR2 YSYEKL come from the germline V gene. CDR3 nucleotides: TGCGCCAGCAGCCAAGGGAGGAATGAGCAGTTCTTC. Encoded protein: CASSQGRNEQFF.

This clonotype was counted ten times or more. J is TRBJ2-3 and V is TRBV7-9; D is undetermined. This CDR3 contains 16 residues. Per germline, CDR1 SEHNR and CDR2 FQNEAQ (reference sequence). The V gene lost 0 bases and the J gene lost 3 bases, with 13 bases spanning the gap. The CDR3 loop is CASSLAKLLGTDTQYF. In nucleotides, the CDR3 is TGTGCCAGCAGCTTAGCGAAGTTGCTAGGGACAGATACGCAGTATTTT.

The rearrangement uses TRBV30 and TRBJ1-2, with 8 bases identical to TRBD1. This CDR3 contains 13 residues. With 5 bases clipped from V and 8 bases from J, the junction kept 10 bases outside the gene matches. Germline loops: CDR1 GTSNPN, CDR2 SVGIG (reference sequence). The CDR3 loop is CAWYNPRGLGYTF. The CDR3 nucleotides are TGTGCCTGGTACAATCCCAGGGGGCTCGGCTACACCTTC.

This clonotype was counted a few times. V is TRBV6-5 and J is TRBJ2-3; 9 nucleotides match TRBD1. The CDR3 has 15 residues. The germline V gene encodes CDR1 MNHEY and CDR2 SVGAGI. V trimming: 5 bases; J trimming: 6 bases; junction bases outside the gene matches: 9. Written as DNA, the CDR3 is TGTGCCAGCAGTCCCGGGACAGGGAAGTTGGATACGCAGTATTTT. Its translation: CASSPGTGKLDTQYF.

The rearrangement links TRBV13 to TRBJ1-2, with D perhaps matching TRBD1 (6 bases). V lost 7 bases, J lost 11 bases, and 20 bases lay in between. The CDR3 spans 13 residues. Per germline, CDR1 PRHDT and CDR2 FYEKMQ (reference sequence). CDR3 coding DNA: TGTGCCAGCACCCGCAGGGGCCAATCTGGATACACCTTC. Amino acids: CASTRRGQSGYTF.

There are many counts of this clonotype. V usage is TRBV10-3 and J usage is TRBJ2-1; 7 bases map to TRBD2. The CDR3 runs to 15 residues. Germline CDR1 and CDR2: ENHRY and SYGVKD. The V and J ends lost 4 bases and 9 bases, in that order; junction bases with no gene match: 12. The CDR3 spells CAISASSGSPGEQFF. CDR3 nucleotide sequence: TGTGCCATCAGTGCGTCTAGCGGCTCCCCGGGTGAGCAGTTCTTC.

The chain uses TRBV4-1 and TRBJ2-2; 8 positions match TRBD2. J lost 7 bases, V lost 5 bases, and 12 bases had no gene match. Germline CDR1 and CDR2: MGHRA and YSYEKL. CDR3 size: 16 residues. DNA for the CDR3: TGCGCCAGCAGCTCTCGGGCTAGCGGGTTTGTCGGGGAGCTGTTTTTT. It encodes CASSSRASGFVGELFF.

This clonotype was observed a few times. This chain connects TRBV14 to TRBJ1-6, with a possible D match to TRBD1 (5 bases). Trimming pared 4 bases from V and 3 bases from J, leaving 13 bases between. Germline V gene lookup returns CDR1 SGHDN and CDR2 FVKESK. The CDR3 length is 16 residues. CDR3: CASSPARGLYNSPLHF. In DNA, the CDR3 is TGTGCCAGCAGCCCGGCGAGGGGTCTCTATAATTCACCCCTCCACTTT.

A few counts support this clonotype. This chain connects TRBV5-5 to TRBJ2-3, with 7 nucleotides matching TRBD2. This CDR3 contains 20 residues. Trimming at V came to 0 bases and at J to 4 bases, leaving 20 bases not matched to a gene. CDR1 is SGHKS, CDR2 YYEKEE, per germline (reference sequence). The CDR3 reads CASSLGVMASGSIISDTQYF. As DNA, the CDR3 is TGTGCCAGCAGCTTGGGGGTTATGGCTAGCGGATCTATTATTTCAGATACGCAGTATTTT.

V is TRBV7-9 and J is TRBJ2-5; perhaps D is TRBD1 or TRBD2 (5 bases each). V lost 1 base and J 2 bases, leaving 11 bases between the germline ends. There are 15 residues in the CDR3. Germline V lookup: CDR1 SEHNR, CDR2 FQNEAQ (reference sequence). The CDR3 loop is CASSLGGPPQETQYF. In DNA form, the CDR3 reads TGTGCCAGCAGCTTAGGGGGACCGCCTCAAGAGACCCAGTACTTC.

This rearrangement joins TRBV15 to TRBJ1-4; D is possibly TRBD1 (5 bases). The length of the CDR3 is 15 residues. Trimming pared 8 bases from V and 3 bases from J, leaving 16 bases between. Germline V CDR1 and CDR2: LNHNV, YYDKDF (reference sequence). The chain's CDR3 is CATGAPGGPNEKLFF. DNA of the CDR3: TGTGCCACCGGGGCTCCTGGGGGACCTAATGAAAAACTGTTTTTT.

This clonotype was picked up a small number of times. The chain recombines TRBV30 with TRBJ1-4; D gene unclear. V shed 4 bases and J shed 5 bases, with 11 bases lying between them. Germline V gene lookup returns CDR1 GTSNPN and CDR2 SVGIG (reference sequence). The CDR3 spans 13 residues. CDR3: CAWTLTRNEKLFF. The CDR3 coding sequence is TGTGCCTGGACGCTGACTCGAAATGAAAAACTGTTTTTT.

This clonotype was detected only a few times. The chain links TRBV18 to TRBJ1-6, with 7 bases aligning to TRBD1. CDR3 length equals 15 residues. The junction had 4 bases not matched to a gene; V was cut back by 1 base and J by 7 bases. Germline V lookup: CDR1 KGHSH, CDR2 LQKENI. CDR3 bases: TGTGCCAGCTCACCACAGGGGGCTGTAAATTCACCCCTCCACTTT. It yields the protein CASSPQGAVNSPLHF.

This clonotype was counted a few times. This chain uses TRBV19 with TRBJ2-1, with D tentatively TRBD2 (5 bases). Trimming stripped 6 bases from V and 10 bases from J, with 13 bases between. The CDR3 is 12 amino acids. Germline V gene sequence: CDR1 LNHDA, CDR2 SQIVND (reference sequence). CDR3 sequence reads: CASRRGPQEQFF. DNA for the CDR3: TGTGCCAGTAGACGAGGGCCTCAGGAGCAGTTCTTC.